This TCR beta chain was captured by sequencing in a study of cytomegalovirus exposure and HLA in healthy donors. Points from the study as a whole: TCR beta V segments were, for the most part, productive about 90% or about 30% of the time in an earlier analysis. Some TCR beta chains (about 180 of them) were listed as cytomegalovirus-associated.

Donors in the study were healthy people who gave bone marrow. A note on this clone: No antigen is known for it.

Looked up from germline, CDR1 is SGHTA and CDR2 is FQGNSA. Trimming took 1 base from V and 0 from J, leaving 7 bases between them. The CDR3 consists of 15 residues. A multiplex PCR was run with 60 Vbeta primers and 13 Jbeta primers. Sequencing used immunoSEQ multiplex PCR; TCRdb keeps in-frame clones, though not all of them. Among roughly 80,000 clones listed, around 62% were seen once. The chain employs TRBV7-2 and TRBJ1-3; no clear D gene. Sequencing was carried out using PBMCs. The sequence was obtained from a male donor in good health and CMV-seropositive. CDR3 in DNA: TGTGCCAGCAGCTTAGAGCTAAACTCTGGAAACACCATATATTTT. Its translation is CASSLELNSGNTIYF.